The rows below give T cell receptor beta chains drawn from one sample of a study of T cell repertoires in cytomegalovirus infection. TCRdb fed the reads into MiXCR, producing one record per CDR3 protein. The sample holds hundreds of thousands of distinct CDR3 sequences, approximately 31% seen once. These receptors are not linked to any known antigen. Source: cultured CD8+ T cells from PBMCs, taken from culture after CMV antigen stimulation. The receptors originated from a human donor in good health (CMV status not recorded). Some clones in this sample may be carry-over from other donors' samples. CDR3s include the opening cysteine and the closing phenylalanine or tryptophan. Each record gives: CDR3 protein, CDR3 DNA, D gene, V gene, clone size, J gene. The D gene is left open where the match is weak. Clone size appears in some rows only: once, few, many, or a class for an expanded clone.

CDR3: CASSPQGGRGYLDEQYF
DNA: TGTGCCAGCAGCCCGCAGGGGGGTAGGGGCTACCTAGACGAGCAGTACTTC
D: -
V: TRBV7-9
size: few
J: TRBJ2-7

CDR3: CASSLLSNTGELFF
DNA: TGCGCCAGCAGCTTGCTGTCGAACACCGGGGAGCTGTTTTTT
D: -
V: TRBV5-1
size: -
J: TRBJ2-2

CDR3: CASSEEGISSYNEQFF
DNA: TGTGCCAGCAGTGAAGAGGGAATAAGCTCCTACAATGAGCAGTTCTTC
D: -
V: TRBV6-1
size: few
J: TRBJ2-1

CDR3: CASSQEWARQVAQYF
DNA: TGCGCCAGCAGCCAAGAGTGGGCTAGACAAGTGGCCCAGTACTTC
D: -
V: TRBV4-1
size: few
J: TRBJ2-5

CDR3: CASRSWPVTDTQYF
DNA: TGTGCCAGTCGGAGTTGGCCAGTCACAGATACGCAGTATTTT
D: -
V: TRBV6-1
size: -
J: TRBJ2-3

CDR3: CASSLTNRAYTEAFF
DNA: TGTGCCAGCAGCTTAACTAACAGGGCTTACACTGAAGCTTTCTTT
D: -
V: TRBV7-9
size: few
J: TRBJ1-1

CDR3: CASGLPGLAQETQYF
DNA: TGTGCTAGTGGTTTGCCGGGACTAGCGCAAGAGACCCAGTACTTC
D: TRBD2
V: TRBV12-5
size: many
J: TRBJ2-5

CDR3: CASSPRQGAPGNTIYF
DNA: TGTGCCAGCAGCCCTCGACAGGGGGCGCCGGGAAACACCATATATTTT
D: TRBD1
V: TRBV7-2
size: many
J: TRBJ1-3

CDR3: CASSQEKRGGRGEQFF
DNA: TGCGCCAGCAGCCAAGAAAAGCGGGGGGGCCGAGGTGAGCAGTTCTTC
D: TRBD2
V: TRBV4-3
size: -
J: TRBJ2-1

CDR3: CASSYSLHEQFF
DNA: TGTGCCAGCAGTTACTCGCTGCATGAGCAGTTCTTC
D: -
V: TRBV6-2/TRBV6-3
size: few
J: TRBJ2-1

CDR3: CASSLWGSYEQYF
DNA: TGTGCCAGCAGCTTGTGGGGCTCCTACGAGCAGTACTTC
D: -
V: TRBV5-5
size: -
J: TRBJ2-7

CDR3: CASSVPGGNTEAFF
DNA: TGTGCCAGCAGTGTCCCAGGGGGAAACACTGAAGCTTTCTTT
D: TRBD1
V: TRBV6-1
size: few
J: TRBJ1-1

CDR3: CASSWTSGGGNEQFF
DNA: TGTGCCAGCAGTTGGACTAGCGGGGGGGGTAATGAGCAGTTCTTC
D: TRBD2
V: TRBV27
size: -
J: TRBJ2-1

CDR3: CASSHNPGLLNTEAFF
DNA: TGTGCCAGCAGCCACAACCCGGGACTGTTGAACACTGAAGCTTTCTTT
D: -
V: TRBV6-6
size: few
J: TRBJ1-1

CDR3: CASSLPGQGGETQYF
DNA: TGTGCCAGCAGCCTACCGGGACAGGGGGGAGAGACCCAGTACTTC
D: TRBD1
V: TRBV7-2
size: many
J: TRBJ2-5

CDR3: CASSLNSGGHHEQYF
DNA: TGTGCCAGCAGCTTAAATAGCGGGGGGCACCACGAGCAGTACTTC
D: TRBD2
V: TRBV7-2
size: many
J: TRBJ2-7

CDR3: CASQIRDEAFF
DNA: TGTGCCAGCCAAATTCGGGATGAAGCTTTCTTT
D: -
V: TRBV2
size: -
J: TRBJ1-1

CDR3: CASSTGAGNQPQHF
DNA: TGTGCCAGTAGTACAGGGGCAGGCAATCAGCCCCAGCATTTT
D: -
V: TRBV19
size: few
J: TRBJ1-5

CDR3: CASSVATLSEGETQYF
DNA: TGTGCCAGCAGCGTAGCTACACTATCGGAAGGGGAGACCCAGTACTTC
D: -
V: TRBV9
size: -
J: TRBJ2-5

CDR3: CSARDETGNYEQYF
DNA: TGCAGTGCTAGAGATGAGACAGGCAACTACGAGCAGTACTTC
D: -
V: TRBV20-1
size: -
J: TRBJ2-7

CDR3: CASRDGTAPYEQYF
DNA: TGTGCCAGCAGGGACGGGACAGCCCCCTACGAGCAGTACTTC
D: TRBD1
V: TRBV5-5
size: few
J: TRBJ2-7

CDR3: CASSQRDVYGYTF
DNA: TGCGCCAGCAGCCAACGGGACGTCTATGGCTACACCTTC
D: -
V: TRBV4-1
size: few
J: TRBJ1-2

CDR3: CASSDSPLAGVIDTQYF
DNA: TGTGCCAGCAGTGACTCCCCTCTAGCGGGGGTTATAGATACGCAGTATTTT
D: TRBD2
V: TRBV6-4
size: once
J: TRBJ2-3

CDR3: CASRRTGDGNTEAFF
DNA: TGTGCCAGCAGGCGGACAGGGGATGGGAACACTGAAGCTTTCTTT
D: TRBD1
V: TRBV27
size: few
J: TRBJ1-1

CDR3: CASSTRGLIYEQYF
DNA: TGTGCCAGCAGCACCCGCGGTCTGATATACGAGCAGTACTTC
D: -
V: TRBV7-8
size: -
J: TRBJ2-7

CDR3: CASSLWTNEEGNQPQHF
DNA: TGTGCCAGCAGTCTTTGGACGAACGAAGAAGGCAATCAGCCCCAGCATTTT
D: -
V: TRBV6-2/TRBV6-3
size: many
J: TRBJ1-5

CDR3: CASSRLAGSARTDTQYF
DNA: TGTGCCAGCAGCAGACTAGCGGGGTCCGCTCGCACAGATACGCAGTATTTT
D: TRBD2
V: TRBV7-9
size: few
J: TRBJ2-3

CDR3: CASSLDEGHFSNQPQHF
DNA: TGTGCCAGCAGTTTGGATGAGGGACACTTTAGCAATCAGCCCCAGCATTTT
D: -
V: TRBV12-3/TRBV12-4
size: -
J: TRBJ1-5

CDR3: CASSISAVPYEQYF
DNA: TGTGCCAGCAGCATATCAGCGGTACCCTACGAGCAGTACTTC
D: -
V: TRBV7-9
size: once
J: TRBJ2-7

CDR3: CAINEGNYGYTF
DNA: TGTGCCATCAATGAGGGAAACTATGGCTACACCTTC
D: -
V: TRBV10-3
size: -
J: TRBJ1-2

CDR3: CASSDRRGPTEAFF
DNA: TGTGCCAGCAGCGACCGTCGGGGACCCACTGAAGCTTTCTTT
D: -
V: TRBV5-6
size: few
J: TRBJ1-1

CDR3: CASSLGVVRSYNEQFF
DNA: TGTGCCAGCAGTTTAGGGGTAGTTAGATCCTACAATGAGCAGTTCTTC
D: -
V: TRBV12-3/TRBV12-4
size: -
J: TRBJ2-1

CDR3: CATSRIPTSTDTQYF
DNA: TGTGCCACCAGCAGAATACCAACTAGCACAGATACGCAGTATTTT
D: -
V: TRBV15
size: -
J: TRBJ2-3

CDR3: CSASIGTSGYNEQFF
DNA: TGCAGTGCTAGTATAGGGACTAGCGGTTACAATGAGCAGTTCTTC
D: TRBD2
V: TRBV20-1
size: -
J: TRBJ2-1

CDR3: CASSGPPGQQNEQYF
DNA: TGTGCCAGCAGCGGCCCCCCTGGACAGCAAAACGAGCAGTACTTC
D: -
V: TRBV9
size: -
J: TRBJ2-7

CDR3: CASSSTGDFSGNTIYF
DNA: TGTGCCAGCAGCAGTACGGGGGATTTCTCTGGAAACACCATATATTTT
D: -
V: TRBV7-9
size: many
J: TRBJ1-3

CDR3: CASSSYGRGEETQYF
DNA: TGTGCCAGCAGCTCTTATGGGCGGGGGGAAGAGACCCAGTACTTC
D: TRBD2
V: TRBV7-6
size: few
J: TRBJ2-5

CDR3: CASRRTGVNYGYTF
DNA: TGTGCCAGCAGGCGGACAGGGGTGAACTATGGCTACACCTTC
D: TRBD1
V: TRBV27
size: few
J: TRBJ1-2

CDR3: CASSIVWDYNEQFF
DNA: TGTGCCAGTAGTATAGTTTGGGACTACAATGAGCAGTTCTTC
D: -
V: TRBV19
size: -
J: TRBJ2-1

CDR3: CATGWAGDSPLHF
DNA: TGTGCCACCGGATGGGCAGGGGATTCACCCCTCCACTTT
D: -
V: TRBV27
size: -
J: TRBJ1-6

CDR3: CSVEGGLYGYTF
DNA: TGCAGCGTTGAGGGCGGCCTCTATGGCTACACCTTC
D: -
V: TRBV29-1
size: -
J: TRBJ1-2

CDR3: CASSSMFKGSGANVLTF
DNA: TGTGCCAGCAGCTCAATGTTTAAGGGAAGTGGGGCCAACGTCCTGACTTTC
D: -
V: TRBV7-4
size: -
J: TRBJ2-6

CDR3: CASSWMAVAGEGAQYF
DNA: TGTGCCAGCAGCTGGATGGCTGTGGCGGGGGAGGGTGCGCAGTATTTT
D: TRBD2
V: TRBV5-5
size: -
J: TRBJ2-3

CDR3: CASSLNRGLAGEQFF
DNA: TGTGCCAGCAGCTTAAATCGGGGACTAGCGGGTGAGCAGTTCTTC
D: TRBD2
V: TRBV7-2
size: many
J: TRBJ2-1

CDR3: CASGQGPYEQYF
DNA: TGTGCTAGTGGTCAGGGACCCTACGAGCAGTACTTC
D: -
V: TRBV12-5
size: few
J: TRBJ2-7

CDR3: CASSLEGTGQPQHF
DNA: TGTGCCAGCAGTTTGGAGGGGACTGGACAGCCCCAGCATTTT
D: -
V: TRBV27
size: -
J: TRBJ1-5

CDR3: CASSLRTGYNEQFF
DNA: TGTGCCAGCAGCCTACGGACAGGGTACAATGAGCAGTTCTTC
D: TRBD1
V: TRBV7-6
size: many
J: TRBJ2-1

CDR3: CASSQTGNFYEQYF
DNA: TGTGCCAGCAGCCAGACGGGGAACTTTTACGAGCAGTACTTC
D: -
V: TRBV3-1
size: -
J: TRBJ2-7

CDR3: CASSGWGLAGSTDTQYF
DNA: TGTGCCAGCAGCGGTTGGGGACTAGCGGGTTCCACAGATACGCAGTATTTT
D: TRBD2
V: TRBV7-9
size: few
J: TRBJ2-3

CDR3: CASSLASGYGELFF
DNA: TGTGCCAGCAGTTTAGCGTCAGGATACGGGGAGCTGTTTTTT
D: -
V: TRBV12-3/TRBV12-4
size: -
J: TRBJ2-2

CDR3: CASSLGGGFFNTEAFF
DNA: TGTGCCAGCAGCCTAGGCGGGGGATTCTTCAACACTGAAGCTTTCTTT
D: -
V: TRBV27
size: few
J: TRBJ1-1

CDR3: CANAETGTYEQYF
DNA: TGTGCCAACGCCGAGACAGGTACCTACGAGCAGTACTTC
D: -
V: TRBV6-1
size: few
J: TRBJ2-7

CDR3: CASSPGAADEQFF
DNA: TGTGCCAGCTCACCAGGCGCCGCCGATGAGCAGTTCTTC
D: -
V: TRBV18
size: -
J: TRBJ2-1

CDR3: CASSAQPGQNSPLHF
DNA: TGTGCCAGCAGCGCACAACCGGGCCAAAATTCACCCCTCCACTTT
D: -
V: TRBV7-3
size: many
J: TRBJ1-6

CDR3: CASSYGLAGETVYNEQFF
DNA: TGTGCCAGCAGTTATGGCCTAGCGGGGGAAACCGTATACAATGAGCAGTTCTTC
D: TRBD2
V: TRBV6-2/TRBV6-3
size: -
J: TRBJ2-1

CDR3: CASTQDPYEQYF
DNA: TGTGCCAGCACACAGGATCCGTACGAGCAGTACTTC
D: -
V: TRBV5-6
size: -
J: TRBJ2-7

CDR3: CASSYRVSSPDNSPLHF
DNA: TGTGCCAGCAGTTACCGGGTCTCCTCTCCCGATAATTCACCCCTCCACTTT
D: -
V: TRBV6-6
size: few
J: TRBJ1-6

CDR3: CAISEGAGGLGSLSNQPQHF
DNA: TGTGCCATCAGTGAGGGGGCGGGGGGGCTGGGGTCGCTTAGCAATCAGCCCCAGCATTTT
D: -
V: TRBV10-3
size: -
J: TRBJ1-5

CDR3: CASSRGAFGYTF
DNA: TGTGCCAGCAGCCGGGGGGCCTTTGGCTACACCTTC
D: -
V: TRBV7-2
size: many
J: TRBJ1-2

CDR3: CASSQSDRVNQPQHF
DNA: TGCGCCAGCAGCCAATCGGACAGGGTTAATCAGCCCCAGCATTTT
D: TRBD1
V: TRBV4-1
size: many
J: TRBJ1-5